This TCR beta chain was captured by sequencing in a study of T cell repertoires in cytomegalovirus infection. Worth noting for this clonotype: Its antigen is currently unknown.

Regarding the study as a whole: HLA-C-restricted, CMV-specific TCR beta clonotypes were dominant ex vivo.

One entry per CDR3 protein results from TCRdb running MiXCR on the reads. The table lists roughly 280,000 distinct CDR3 sequences, roughly 9% of them singletons. The ends were cut back, 2 bases at V and 0 bases at J, with 9 bases in the middle. This CDR3 is built from 15 residues. The chain joins TRBV12-3 or TRBV12-4 to TRBJ2-3; D unclear. The sample comprised PBMCs. The sequence was collected from a human donor in good health (CMV status not recorded). Some clones in this sample may be carry-over from other donors' samples. Here the CDR3 reads CASSLTNPSTDTQYF. CDR3 nucleotide sequence: TGTGCCAGCAGTTTAACGAATCCTAGCACAGATACGCAGTATTTT.